This section outlines one T cell receptor (beta chain) sequence together with its context. What antigen it recognizes has not been identified. Per-nucleotide qualities are absent, and no much larger clonotype sits a single base away. One collaborating source in Seattle enrolled patients while the patients were actively infected and followed the patients over time throughout the course of disease. The collaborating institutions used their own protocols to collect whole blood in K2EDTA tubes. For TCRbeta analysis, collaborator samples were shipped as frozen whole blood, as isolated PBMCs, or as DNA extracted from either sample type. This entry comes from a study of blood T cell repertoires in COVID-19 (dated by TCRdb to about 2020). Regarding the complete study: The collaborator samples originated in the United States, Italy and Spain and spanned the acute and convalescent phases of COVID-19. The material from the prospective study consisted of cDNA or gDNA derived from T cells, B-cell-depleted T cells, or PBMCs. The dataset comprised deeply sampled blood TCRbeta repertoires from subjects exposed to, actively infected with, or recovered from COVID-19. The repertoires were released in a freely available public database meant as a resource for research on the immune response to SARS-CoV-2. The samples were drawn from the first 160 participants of the ongoing ImmuneRACE study and from 950 to 1,500 subjects provided by 6 global collaborators. Sample metadata almost always included a de-identified subject ID, COVID-19 status, age in years and sex. Where available, HLA class I and class II types were taken from metadata supplied by the sample provider and were not determined by assay-based typing.

TCRbeta CDR3 regions were amplified from genomic DNA by means of the immunoSEQ Assay, a bias-controlled multiplex PCR. The original pipeline was this. Nucleated cell counts per sample were estimated from amplification of reference gene primers within the assay. To quantify the absolute abundance of each unique TCRbeta CDR3 rearrangement, sequence reads were collapsed and filtered. Productive Simpson clonality was computed per sample as the square root of Simpson's diversity index over productive rearrangements. Imported from immuneACCESS, the table was reduced by TCRdb to in-frame sequences with V and J called. These copies leave out some clones; in studies compared against another copy, an unresolved V gene accounts for under half, and the cause of the remainder is not known. The V and J calls and the clone size are those of that table, but D and trimming were determined from the DNA. The sample contains about 350,000 clones, around nine tenths of them found a single time. The ten largest clones capture around 4% of the sample.

The paper as a whole reports these results and caveats: How much clinical and demographic metadata was included differed by source and by participant, and the metadata was provided uncurated.

The CDR3 holds 15 amino acids from the cysteine to the phenylalanine. Here the CDR3 DNA is all that survives: 45 bases in frame from base 1. CDR1 is given as MGHRA and CDR2 as YSYEKL, both from the germline V gene. Trimmed from V: 4 bases; trimmed from J: 3 bases; junction bases lacking a gene match: 6. The chain is assembled from TRBV4-1 and TRBJ1-2; TRBD1 lines up with 9 middle nucleotides. The receptor was derived from a woman in her sixties with COVID-19, enrolled during active disease. Sequencing input: peripheral blood. The nucleotide sequence reads as follows: TGCGCCAGCAGCCTTGTACAGGGGGCTGACTATGGCTACACCTTC. It codes for CASSLVQGADYGYTF.